Each of the 4 T cell receptor beta chains below was sequenced from the same sample in a study of early T cells in non-severe SARS-CoV-2 infection. TCRdb reanalysed the 5' RACE reads using MiXCR and keeps one entry per CDR3 protein. The table shows tens of thousands of distinct CDR3 sequences, with approximately 16% occurring only once. The material was whole blood, obtained at baseline. These receptors all come from an adult who was a healthcare worker with PCR-confirmed SARS-CoV-2 infection or an uninfected control (not recorded which).

The V call is TRBV7-2, the J call TRBJ2-5, with D tentatively TRBD2 (6 bases). The CDR3 consists of 15 residues. V lost 5 bases to trimming and J lost 4 bases, with 17 bases between them. Looked up from germline, CDR1 is SGHTA and CDR2 is FQGNSA. This CDR3 reads CASSPRDLSSETQYF. The DNA for the CDR3 is TGTGCCAGCAGCCCACGGGACTTAAGTTCAGAGACCCAGTACTTC.

The J gene is TRBJ1-3, the V gene TRBV18; no clear D. The CDR3 spans 16 residues. Between the trimmed V and J ends, which lost 3 bases and 0 bases, there was a span of 12 bases. Germline CDR1 reads KGHSH; CDR2 reads LQKENI. CDR3 loop: CASSPPSISSGNTIYF. CDR3 nucleotide sequence: TGTGCCAGCTCACCCCCCTCGATAAGCTCTGGAAACACCATATATTTT.

This clonotype was seen only a few times. The chain has TRBV7-6 and TRBJ2-7, with D possibly matching TRBD2 (5 bases). CDR3 size: 14 residues. From germline, CDR1 is SGHVS and CDR2 FNYEAQ. V was clipped by 4 bases and J by 6 bases, with 16 bases between them. The CDR3 nucleotides read TGTGCCAGCAGCTCCACGACTATTCCCTCCGAGCAGTACTTC. Translated: CASSSTTIPSEQYF.

This clonotype was counted many times. The chain recombines TRBV29-1 with TRBJ2-1; D remains unclear. From germline, CDR1 is SQVTM and CDR2 ANQGSEA. This CDR3 contains 11 residues. V was shortened by 6 bases and J by 6 bases, with 9 bases between the two germline ends. The CDR3 region is CSVQAINEQFF. The CDR3 DNA reads TGCAGCGTCCAAGCGATCAATGAGCAGTTCTTC.